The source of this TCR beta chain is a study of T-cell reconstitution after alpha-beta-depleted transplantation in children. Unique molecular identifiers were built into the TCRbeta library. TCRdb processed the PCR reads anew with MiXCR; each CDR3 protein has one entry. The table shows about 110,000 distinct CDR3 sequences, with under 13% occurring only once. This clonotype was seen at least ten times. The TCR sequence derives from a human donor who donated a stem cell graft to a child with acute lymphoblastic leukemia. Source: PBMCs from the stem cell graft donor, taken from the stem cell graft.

This CDR3 is CASSQDRGQGINEQFF. The CDR3 coding sequence is TGCGCCAGCAGCCAAGATAGGGGACAGGGAATCAATGAGCAGTTCTTC. The V gene is TRBV4-1, the J gene TRBJ2-1; 9 bases align to TRBD1. J gave up 6 bases and V 0 bases, and 6 bases lay outside the gene matches. Germline assignment: CDR1 MGHRA and CDR2 YSYEKL. The CDR3 is 16 amino acids.